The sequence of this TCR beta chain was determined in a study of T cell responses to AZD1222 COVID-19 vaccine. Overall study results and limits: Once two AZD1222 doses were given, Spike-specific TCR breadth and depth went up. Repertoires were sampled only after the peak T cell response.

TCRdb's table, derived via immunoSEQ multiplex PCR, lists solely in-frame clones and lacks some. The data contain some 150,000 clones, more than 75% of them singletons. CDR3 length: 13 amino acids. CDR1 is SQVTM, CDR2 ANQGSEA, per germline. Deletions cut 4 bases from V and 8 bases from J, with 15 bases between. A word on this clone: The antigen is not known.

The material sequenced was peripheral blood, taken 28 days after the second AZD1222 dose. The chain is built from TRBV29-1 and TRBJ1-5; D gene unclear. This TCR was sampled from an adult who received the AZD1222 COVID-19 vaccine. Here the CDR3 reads CSVGRTSGEPQHF. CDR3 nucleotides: TGCAGCGTTGGTCGCACCTCCGGGGAGCCCCAGCATTTT. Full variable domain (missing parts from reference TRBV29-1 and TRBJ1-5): SAVISQKPSRDICQRGTSLTIQCQVDSQVTMMFWYRQQPGQSLTLIATANQGSEATYESGFVIDKFPISRPNLTFSTLTVSNMSPEDSSIYLCSVGRTSGEPQHFGDGTRLSIL.